This T cell receptor beta chain was identified during a study of blood T cell repertoires in COVID-19. As for the study in general: Acute and convalescent COVID-19 specimens originated in the United States, Italy and Spain.

Authors' methods: How many nucleated cells were present was estimated from reference gene primer amplification. TCRdb keeps only in-frame clones here, not all; method: immunoSEQ multiplex PCR. The D gene and trimming were derived from the DNA, and the V and J assignments and clone size from that table. The table includes fewer than 85,000 clones, roughly 90% detected once. The CDR3 sequence is 13 residues long. The V gene's germline CDR1 is SGHKS and CDR2 YYEKEE (reference sequence). The V gene end was trimmed by 3 bases and the J gene end by 6 bases; junction bases not matched to a gene: 3. This receptor was identified in a middle-aged man with active COVID-19. Source material: peripheral blood. The J gene is TRBJ1-2, the V gene TRBV5-5; 9 nucleotides agree with TRBD1. CDR3 coding DNA: TGTGCCAGCAGCTCGGACAGGGGCCATGGCTACACCTTC. Translating gives CASSSDRGHGYTF.